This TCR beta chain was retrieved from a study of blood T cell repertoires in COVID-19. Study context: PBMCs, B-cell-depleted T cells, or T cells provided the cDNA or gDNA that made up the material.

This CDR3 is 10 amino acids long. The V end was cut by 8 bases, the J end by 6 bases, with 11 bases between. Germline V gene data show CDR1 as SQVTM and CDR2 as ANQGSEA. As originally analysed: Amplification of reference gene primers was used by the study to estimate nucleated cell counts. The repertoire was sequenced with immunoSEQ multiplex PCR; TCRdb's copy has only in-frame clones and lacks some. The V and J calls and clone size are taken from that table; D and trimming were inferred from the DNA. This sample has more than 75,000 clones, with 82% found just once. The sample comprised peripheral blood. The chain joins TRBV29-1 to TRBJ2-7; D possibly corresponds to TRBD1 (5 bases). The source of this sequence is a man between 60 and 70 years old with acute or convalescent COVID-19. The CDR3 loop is CSIQGGEQYF. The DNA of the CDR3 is TGCAGCATCCAGGGCGGCGAGCAGTACTTC.